This TCR beta chain was identified in a study of molecular identifiers for immune sequencing clone quantification. Study-wide findings and caveats: Clones above 20 RNA copies held over 97% of effector molecules, under 1% in naive cells.

Sorting recovered naive CD8 T cells on a CD8+CD4-CCR7+CD45RA+ profile. The CDR3 consists of 15 residues. Germline CDR1 is SEHNR and CDR2 is FQNEAQ (reference sequence). TCRdb recomputed calls from the PCR reads with MiXCR, one row per CDR3 protein. This sample has approximately 320,000 distinct CDR3 sequences; about a quarter occur once, and the top ten carry around 0.76%. Notes on this clonotype: Its antigen is not identified. Being one base from a much bigger clone, this may be a read error.

The V and J genes are TRBV7-9 and TRBJ2-7; 9 bases match TRBD1. The source material was naive CD8+ T cells from blood, with Jurkat cell RNA spiked in. Subset of the sample: FACS-sorted CD8+CD4-CCR7+CD45RA+ naive T cells. The sequence came from a human donor in good health. Some libraries in this study had Jurkat cell RNA spiked in. CDR3 sequence (DNA): TGTGCCGGCAGTTACGCGGGACAGGGAGAGTACGAGCAGTACTTC. As protein: CAGSYAGQGEYEQYF.